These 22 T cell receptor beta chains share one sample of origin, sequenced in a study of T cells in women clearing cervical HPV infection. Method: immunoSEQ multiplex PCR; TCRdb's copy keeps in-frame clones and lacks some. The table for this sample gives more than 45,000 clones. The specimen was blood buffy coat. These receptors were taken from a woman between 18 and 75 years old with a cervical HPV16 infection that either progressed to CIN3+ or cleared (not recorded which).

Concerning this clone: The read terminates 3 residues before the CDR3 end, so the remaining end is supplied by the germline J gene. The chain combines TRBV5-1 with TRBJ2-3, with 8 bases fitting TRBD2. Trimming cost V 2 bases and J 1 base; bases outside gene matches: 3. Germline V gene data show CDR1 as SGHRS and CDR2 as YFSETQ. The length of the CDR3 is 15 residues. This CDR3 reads CASSFRAGGTDTQYF. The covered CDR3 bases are TGCGCCAGCAGCTTCCGAGCGGGAGGCACAGATACG. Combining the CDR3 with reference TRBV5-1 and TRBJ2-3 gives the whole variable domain KAGVTQTPRYLIKTRGQQVTLSCSPISGHRSVSWYQQTPGQGLQFLFEYFSETQRNKGNFPGRFSGRQFSNSRSEMNVSTLELGDSALYLCASSFRAGGTDTQYFGPGTRLTVL.

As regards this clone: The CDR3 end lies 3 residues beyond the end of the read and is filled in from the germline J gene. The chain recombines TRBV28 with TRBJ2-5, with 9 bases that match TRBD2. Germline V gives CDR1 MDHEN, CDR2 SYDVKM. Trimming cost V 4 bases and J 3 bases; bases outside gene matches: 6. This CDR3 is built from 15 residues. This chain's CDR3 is CASSSTTSGKETQYF. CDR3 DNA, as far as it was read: TGTGCCAGCAGTTCCACGACTAGCGGAAAAGAGACC.

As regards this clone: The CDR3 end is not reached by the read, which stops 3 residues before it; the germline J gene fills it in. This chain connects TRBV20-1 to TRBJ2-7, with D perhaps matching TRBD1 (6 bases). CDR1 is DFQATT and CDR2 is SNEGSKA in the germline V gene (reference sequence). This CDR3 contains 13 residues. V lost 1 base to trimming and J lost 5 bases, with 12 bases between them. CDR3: CSARVTGLHEQYF. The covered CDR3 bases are TGCAGTGCTAGAGTGACAGGTTTACACGAG.

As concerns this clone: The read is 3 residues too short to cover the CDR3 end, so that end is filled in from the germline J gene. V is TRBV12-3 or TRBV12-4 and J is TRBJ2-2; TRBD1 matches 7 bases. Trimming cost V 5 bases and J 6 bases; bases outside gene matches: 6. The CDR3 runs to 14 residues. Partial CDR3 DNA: TGTGCCAGCAGTCCGGGACAGTTGGCCGGGGAG. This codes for CASSPGQLAGE. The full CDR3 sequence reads CASSPGQLAGELFF.

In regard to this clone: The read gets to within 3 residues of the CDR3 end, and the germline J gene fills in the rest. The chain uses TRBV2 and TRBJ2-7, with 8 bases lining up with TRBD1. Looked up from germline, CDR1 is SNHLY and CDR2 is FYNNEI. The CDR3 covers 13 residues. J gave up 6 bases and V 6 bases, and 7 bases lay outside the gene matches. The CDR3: CASRGQGYGEQYF. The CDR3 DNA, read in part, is TGTGCCAGCAGAGGACAGGGATATGGCGAG.

The CDR3 sequence is CATSRDRLGGYLGQAEYNEQFF. The sequenced part of the CDR3 DNA is TGTGCCACCAGCAGAGATCGATTAGGGGGTTATCTGGGACAGGCGGAATACAATGAG. This rearrangement joins TRBV15 to TRBJ2-1, with 8 bases aligning to TRBD1. The read ends 3 residues before the CDR3 terminus; that terminus is restored from the germline J gene. The CDR3 consists of 22 residues. V shed 0 bases and J 4 bases; nucleotides not matched to a gene: 23. Germline V gene lookup returns CDR1 LNHNV and CDR2 YYDKDF (reference sequence).

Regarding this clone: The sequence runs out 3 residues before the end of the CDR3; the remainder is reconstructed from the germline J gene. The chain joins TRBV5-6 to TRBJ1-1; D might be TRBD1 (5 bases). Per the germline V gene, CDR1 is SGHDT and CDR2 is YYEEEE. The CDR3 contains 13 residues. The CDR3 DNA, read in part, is TGTGCCAGCAGCTCTCATCCTGACAGAGGA. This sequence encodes CASSSHPDRG. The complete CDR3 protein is CASSSHPDRGAFF.

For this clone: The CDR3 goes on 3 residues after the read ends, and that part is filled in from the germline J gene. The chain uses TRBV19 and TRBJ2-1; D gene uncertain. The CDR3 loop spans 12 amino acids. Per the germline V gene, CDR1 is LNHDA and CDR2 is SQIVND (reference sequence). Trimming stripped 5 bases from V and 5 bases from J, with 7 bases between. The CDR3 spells CASSHYDNEQFF. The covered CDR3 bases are TGTGCCAGTAGTCACTACGACAATGAG.

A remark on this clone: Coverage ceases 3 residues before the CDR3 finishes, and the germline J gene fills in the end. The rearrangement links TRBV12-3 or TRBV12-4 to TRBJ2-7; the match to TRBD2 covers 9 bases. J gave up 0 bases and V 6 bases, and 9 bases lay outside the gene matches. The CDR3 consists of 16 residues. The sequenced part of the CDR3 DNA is TGTGCCAGCAGCACGGCCCTAGCGGGGTACTCCTACGAG. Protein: CASSTALAGYSYE. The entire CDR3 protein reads CASSTALAGYSYEQYF.

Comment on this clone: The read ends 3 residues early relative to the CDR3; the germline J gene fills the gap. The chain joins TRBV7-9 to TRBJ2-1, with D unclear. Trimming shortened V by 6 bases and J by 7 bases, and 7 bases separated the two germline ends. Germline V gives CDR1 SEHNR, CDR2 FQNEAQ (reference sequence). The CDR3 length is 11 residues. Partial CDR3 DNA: TGTGCCAGCAGAACCCTAAATGAG. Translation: CASRTLNE. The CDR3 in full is CASRTLNEQFF.

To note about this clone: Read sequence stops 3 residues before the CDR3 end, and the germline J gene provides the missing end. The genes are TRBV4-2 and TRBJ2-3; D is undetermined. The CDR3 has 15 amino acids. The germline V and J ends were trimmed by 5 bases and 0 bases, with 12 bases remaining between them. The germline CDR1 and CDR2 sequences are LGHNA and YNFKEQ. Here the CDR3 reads CASSFRLSSTDTQYF. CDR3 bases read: TGTGCCAGCAGCTTTCGACTGTCTAGCACAGATACG.

The CDR3 sequence is CASSLGVNYEQYF. The sequenced CDR3 bases are TGTGCCAGCAGTCTAGGGGTAAACTACGAG. The chain joins TRBV2 to TRBJ2-7; D possibly corresponds to TRBD1 (5 bases). Read data end 3 residues before the CDR3 end; the end is taken from the germline J gene. The ends were cut back, 5 bases at V and 3 bases at J, with 11 bases in the middle. The CDR3 is 13 amino acids. CDR1 and CDR2 (germline): SNHLY, FYNNEI.

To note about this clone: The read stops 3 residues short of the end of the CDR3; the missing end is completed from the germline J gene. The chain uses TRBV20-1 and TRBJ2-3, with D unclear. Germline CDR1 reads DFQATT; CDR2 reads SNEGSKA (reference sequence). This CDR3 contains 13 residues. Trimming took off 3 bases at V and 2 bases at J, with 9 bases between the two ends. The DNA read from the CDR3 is TGCAGTGCTAGCAGGTTAACCACAGATACG. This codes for CSASRLTTDT. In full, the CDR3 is CSASRLTTDTQYF.

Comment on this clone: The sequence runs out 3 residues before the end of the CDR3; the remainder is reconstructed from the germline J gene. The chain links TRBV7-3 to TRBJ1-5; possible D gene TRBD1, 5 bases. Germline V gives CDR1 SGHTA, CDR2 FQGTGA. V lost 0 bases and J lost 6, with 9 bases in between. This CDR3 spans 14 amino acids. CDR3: CASSLTPGGQPQHF. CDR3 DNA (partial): TGTGCCAGCAGCTTAACCCCCGGGGGTCAGCCC.

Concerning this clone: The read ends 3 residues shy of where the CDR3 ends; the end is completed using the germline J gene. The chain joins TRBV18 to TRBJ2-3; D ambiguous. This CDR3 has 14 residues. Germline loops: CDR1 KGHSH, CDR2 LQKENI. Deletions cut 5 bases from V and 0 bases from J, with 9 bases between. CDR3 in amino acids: CASSSRASTDTQYF. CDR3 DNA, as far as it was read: TGTGCCAGCTCATCCCGCGCTAGCACAGATACG.

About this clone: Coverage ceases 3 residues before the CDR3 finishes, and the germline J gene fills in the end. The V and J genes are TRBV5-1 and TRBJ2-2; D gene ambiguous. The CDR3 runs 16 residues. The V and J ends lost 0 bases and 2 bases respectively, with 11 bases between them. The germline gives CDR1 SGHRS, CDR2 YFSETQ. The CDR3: CASSLDGNPNTGELFF. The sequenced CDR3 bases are TGCGCCAGCAGCTTGGATGGCAACCCAAACACCGGGGAG. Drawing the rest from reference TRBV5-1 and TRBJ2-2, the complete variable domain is KAGVTQTPRYLIKTRGQQVTLSCSPISGHRSVSWYQQTPGQGLQFLFEYFSETQRNKGNFPGRFSGRQFSNSRSEMNVSTLELGDSALYLCASSLDGNPNTGELFFGEGSRLTVL.

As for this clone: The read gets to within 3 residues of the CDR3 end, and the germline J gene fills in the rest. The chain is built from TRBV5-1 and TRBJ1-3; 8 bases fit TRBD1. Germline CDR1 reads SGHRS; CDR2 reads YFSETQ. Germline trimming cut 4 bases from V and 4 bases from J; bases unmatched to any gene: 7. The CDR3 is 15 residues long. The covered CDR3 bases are TGCGCCAGCAGCCCGCGGACAGGGAACGGAAACACC. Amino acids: CASSPRTGNGNT. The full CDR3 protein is CASSPRTGNGNTIYF.

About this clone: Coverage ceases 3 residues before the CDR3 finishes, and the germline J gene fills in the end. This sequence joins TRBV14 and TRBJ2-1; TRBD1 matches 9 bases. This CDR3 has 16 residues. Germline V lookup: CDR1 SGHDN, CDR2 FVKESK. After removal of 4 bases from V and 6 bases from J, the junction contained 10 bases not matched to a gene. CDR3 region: CASSLTTGGSANEQFF. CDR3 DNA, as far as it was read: TGTGCCAGCAGCCTCACGACAGGGGGAAGCGCCAATGAG.

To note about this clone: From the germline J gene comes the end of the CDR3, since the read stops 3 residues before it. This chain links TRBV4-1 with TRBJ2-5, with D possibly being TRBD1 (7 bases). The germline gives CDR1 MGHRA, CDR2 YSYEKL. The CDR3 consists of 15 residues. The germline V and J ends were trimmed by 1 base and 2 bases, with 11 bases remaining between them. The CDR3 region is CASSQGRGLQETQYF. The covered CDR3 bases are TGCGCCAGCAGCCAAGGGAGGGGGCTGCAAGAGACC.

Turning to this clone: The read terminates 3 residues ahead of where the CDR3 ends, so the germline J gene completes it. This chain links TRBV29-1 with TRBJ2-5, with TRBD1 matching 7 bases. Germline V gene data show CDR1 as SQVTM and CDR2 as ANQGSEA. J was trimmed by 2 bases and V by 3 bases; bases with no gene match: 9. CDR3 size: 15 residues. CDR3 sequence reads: CSVDHNGQEQETQYF. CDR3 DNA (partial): TGCAGCGTTGATCATAATGGACAGGAACAAGAGACC.

The CDR3 spells CATEPGQGNSPLHF. The sequenced CDR3 bases are TGTGCCACCGAACCGGGACAGGGGAATTCACCC. The chain joins TRBV2 to TRBJ1-6; 10 nucleotides match TRBD1. The CDR3 is cut off 3 residues early in the read; its end comes from the germline J gene. The germline V gene has CDR1 SNHLY and CDR2 FYNNEI. J lost 7 bases, V lost 10 bases, and 7 bases had no gene match. This CDR3 has 14 residues.

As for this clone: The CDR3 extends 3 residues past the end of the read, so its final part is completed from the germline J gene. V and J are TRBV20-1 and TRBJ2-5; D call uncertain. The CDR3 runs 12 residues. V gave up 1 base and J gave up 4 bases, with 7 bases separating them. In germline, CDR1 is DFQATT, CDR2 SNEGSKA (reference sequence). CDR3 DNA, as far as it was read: TGCAGTGCTAGAGGGCGCGGAGAGACC. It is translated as CSARGRGET. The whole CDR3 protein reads CSARGRGETQYF.